These 25 T cell receptor beta chains were sequenced from one sample in a study of identical twins. TCRdb reprocessed the 5' RACE reads via MiXCR and lists one record per CDR3 protein. Among about 430,000 distinct CDR3 sequences listed, less than 20% were seen once. Sequences were obtained from naive T cells sorted from blood. The receptors stem from a man over 45 in good health.

The sample holds many counts of this clonotype. The chain couples TRBV7-9 to TRBJ2-3; D is undetermined. CDR3 length: 13 residues. The V end lost 0 bases, the J end lost 4 bases, and 5 bases lay between the germline ends. Germline CDR1 and CDR2: SEHNR and FQNEAQ (reference sequence). CDR3 nucleotides: TGTGCCAGCAGCTTAGCAGGGTCAGATACGCAGTATTTT. Its protein is CASSLAGSDTQYF.

The chain recombines TRBV28 with TRBJ2-7, with D possibly matching TRBD1 (6 bases). The CDR3 is 16 amino acids. Trimming shortened V by 5 bases and J by 3 bases, and 20 bases separated the two germline ends. Germline V gene sequence: CDR1 MDHEN, CDR2 SYDVKM. The CDR3 sequence: CASSPLPGTPHYEQYF. CDR3 in DNA: TGTGCCAGCAGTCCTCTGCCCGGGACACCGCACTACGAGCAGTACTTC. Complete variable domain (other parts from reference TRBV28 and TRBJ2-7): DVKVTQSSRYLVKRTGEKVFLECVQDMDHENMFWYRQDPGLGLRLIYFSYDVKMKEKGDIPEGYSVSREKKERFSLILESASTNQTSMYLCASSPLPGTPHYEQYFGPGTRLTVT.

This chain links TRBV7-2 with TRBJ2-5; D is uncertain. The CDR3 sequence is 14 residues long. The ends were cut back, 5 bases at V and 1 base at J, with 11 bases in the middle. In germline, CDR1 is SGHTA, CDR2 FQGNSA. CDR3 sequence: CASSPGPVQETQYF. The CDR3 DNA sequence: TGTGCCAGCAGCCCCGGCCCAGTCCAAGAGACCCAGTACTTC.

This clonotype was detected only a few times. The chain joins TRBV15 to TRBJ2-5; 11 nucleotides agree with TRBD2. J was trimmed by 3 bases and V by 5 bases; bases with no gene match: 8. This CDR3 contains 16 residues. Germline CDR1 is LNHNV and CDR2 is YYDKDF (reference sequence). The CDR3 loop is CATSSGLAAPKETQYF. As DNA, the CDR3 is TGTGCCACCAGCTCGGGACTAGCGGCACCTAAAGAGACCCAGTACTTC.

The chain couples TRBV28 to TRBJ2-5, with TRBD1 identical over 9 bases. Trimming took 1 base from V and 5 from J; bases not matched to a gene: 8. Germline loops: CDR1 MDHEN, CDR2 SYDVKM. The CDR3 sequence is 16 residues long. The CDR3 loop reads CASSLFAGQGWETQYF. The CDR3 DNA sequence: TGTGCCAGCAGTTTATTTGCGGGACAGGGCTGGGAGACCCAGTACTTC.

This clonotype was recorded many times. CDR3 in DNA: TGTGCCCATAAGTCGGGCCTTGGTGGGACCCAGTACTTC. This translates into CAHKSGLGGTQYF. The gene calls are TRBV28 and TRBJ2-5; D remains unclear. Germline-derived CDR1 and CDR2 are MDHEN and SYDVKM. This CDR3 region has 13 residues. V was trimmed by 11 bases and J by 7 bases, leaving 20 bases between them.

This clonotype was seen many times. The CDR3 DNA sequence: TGTGCCAGCAGCCAAGATCTCGTCGGTGCAGATACGCAGTATTTT. Translated: CASSQDLVGADTQYF. The chain is built from TRBV3-1 and TRBJ2-3; D gene uncertain. V lost 0 bases and J 4 bases, leaving 11 bases between the germline ends. Per germline, CDR1 LGHDT and CDR2 YNNKEL (reference sequence). This CDR3 has 15 residues.

This clonotype has a count of ten or more. The chain is built from TRBV2 and TRBJ2-7; 8 nucleotides line up with TRBD1. The CDR3 has 12 residues. Germline trimming cut 6 bases from V and 5 bases from J; bases unmatched to any gene: 3. CDR1 SNHLY and CDR2 FYNNEI come from the germline V gene. In DNA form, the CDR3 reads TGTGCCAGCAGCGGACAGGGCCACGAGCAGTACTTC. Its protein is CASSGQGHEQYF. Full variable domain (missing parts from reference TRBV2 and TRBJ2-7): EPEVTQTPSHQVTQMGQEVILRCVPISNHLYFYWYRQILGQKVEFLVSFYNNEISEKSEIFDDQFSVERPDGSNFTLKIRSTKLEDSAMYFCASSGQGHEQYFGPGTRLTVT.

The chain employs TRBV28 and TRBJ2-3; 7 bases agree with TRBD1. Germline V gives CDR1 MDHEN, CDR2 SYDVKM. V was clipped by 5 bases and J by 3 bases; unmatched bases: 5. The CDR3 is 14 amino acids. The DNA of the CDR3 is TGTGCCAGCAGTATGACAGGGTTGACAGATACGCAGTATTTT. This sequence encodes CASSMTGLTDTQYF.

This clonotype turned up a few times. The chain combines TRBV29-1 with TRBJ2-2; D may be TRBD2 (6 bases). CDR1 is SQVTM, CDR2 ANQGSEA, per germline. Deletions cut 6 bases from V and 6 bases from J, with 11 bases between. This CDR3 contains 12 residues. This CDR3 reads CSVEWGAGELFF. The DNA for the CDR3 is TGCAGCGTGGAGTGGGGGGCCGGGGAGCTGTTTTTT.

The chain has TRBV6-5 and TRBJ1-5; weak D call: TRBD1 (6 bases). The CDR3 runs 14 residues. The ends were cut back, 4 bases at V and 3 bases at J, with 10 bases in the middle. The V gene's germline CDR1 is MNHEY and CDR2 SVGAGI. The CDR3: CASSSRDTNQPQHF. CDR3 DNA sequence: TGTGCCAGCAGTTCCCGGGACACCAATCAGCCCCAGCATTTT.

This clonotype was detected many times. The rearrangement uses TRBV20-1 and TRBJ2-2; D is possibly TRBD1 (6 bases). The germline V gene encodes CDR1 DFQATT and CDR2 SNEGSKA (reference sequence). V dropped 0 bases and J dropped 8 bases, with 16 bases sitting between them. The CDR3 has 15 amino acids. For the CDR3, the DNA is TGCAGTGCTAGAGATCTGGACAGCCGTGGAGGGGAGCTGTTTTTT. This sequence encodes CSARDLDSRGGELFF.

This clonotype appeared many times. The J gene is TRBJ2-3, the V gene TRBV4-2, with TRBD2 matching 9 bases. V lost 4 bases to trimming and J lost 2 bases; unmatched junction nucleotides: 13. CDR1 is LGHNA, CDR2 YNFKEQ, per germline. The CDR3 spans 18 residues. CDR3 in DNA: TGTGCCAGCAGCCCGAATAGCGGGAGCCCTATCTACACAGATACGCAGTATTTT. This encodes CASSPNSGSPIYTDTQYF.

This clonotype was counted between two and nine times. The chain links TRBV11-2 to TRBJ2-7; D is unresolved. Trimming shortened V by 7 bases and J by 0 bases, and 7 bases separated the two germline ends. The germline gives CDR1 SGHAT, CDR2 FQNNGV. CDR3 size: 12 residues. The CDR3 region has the DNA TGTGCCAGCACGGCGAGCTCCTACGAGCAGTACTTC. This codes for CASTASSYEQYF.

The chain joins TRBV4-1 to TRBJ1-2; D is uncertain. V was cut by 5 bases and J by 4 bases, with 14 bases left in between. Germline CDR1 reads MGHRA; CDR2 reads YSYEKL. This CDR3 is built from 14 residues. Here the CDR3 reads CASSFERAVYGYTF. For the CDR3, the DNA is TGCGCCAGCAGCTTCGAAAGGGCAGTCTATGGCTACACCTTC.

In this sample, this clonotype turned up many times. This sequence joins TRBV30 and TRBJ1-4; TRBD1 aligns across 9 bases. The CDR3 has 16 residues. Germline CDR1 is GTSNPN and CDR2 is SVGIG (reference sequence). J was trimmed by 8 bases and V by 2 bases; bases with no gene match: 12. This CDR3 reads CAWSKRTGQGNEKLFF. CDR3 coding DNA: TGTGCCTGGAGTAAACGAACGGGACAGGGTAACGAAAAACTGTTTTTT.

The V call is TRBV7-2, the J call TRBJ1-5; D not resolved. CDR3 length: 15 amino acids. V was shortened by 3 bases and J by 4 bases, with 13 bases between the two germline ends. Germline-derived CDR1 and CDR2 are SGHTA and FQGNSA. CDR3 residues: CASSFAWGMNQPQHF. CDR3 bases: TGTGCCAGCAGCTTCGCGTGGGGAATGAATCAGCCCCAGCATTTT.

The table lists this clonotype with many counts. This rearrangement joins TRBV7-2 to TRBJ1-2, with TRBD1 as a possible D gene (6 bases). Germline V gene lookup returns CDR1 SGHTA and CDR2 FQGNSA. This CDR3 region has 14 residues. V was pared by 0 bases and J by 8 bases, with 13 bases between. The chain's CDR3 is CASSLALEQGGYTF. CDR3 DNA sequence: TGTGCCAGCAGCTTAGCGTTGGAGCAGGGGGGCTACACCTTC.

This clonotype was observed at least ten times. The genes are TRBV4-2 and TRBJ2-1; TRBD2 might be the D (6 bases). Germline V gene sequence: CDR1 LGHNA, CDR2 YNFKEQ. This CDR3 has 15 amino acids. The germline V and J ends were trimmed by 4 bases and 4 bases, with 14 bases remaining between them. As DNA, the CDR3 is TGTGCCAGCAGCCCTAGCGTGACGGAATACAATGAGCAGTTCTTC. As protein: CASSPSVTEYNEQFF.

This chain uses TRBV4-3 with TRBJ1-6, with D possibly TRBD1 on 6 matching bases. The CDR3 loop spans 15 amino acids. Germline lookup yields CDR1 LGHNA and CDR2 YSLEER. Trimming cost V 5 bases and J 10 bases, with 18 bases left between them. CDR3 in amino acids: CASSKVQQGGSPLHF. CDR3 coding DNA: TGCGCCAGCAGCAAAGTACAACAGGGTGGCTCACCCCTCCACTTT.

This clonotype has just a few counts. The chain uses TRBV20-1 and TRBJ2-1, with D possibly being TRBD1 (5 bases). Germline V gene lookup returns CDR1 DFQATT and CDR2 SNEGSKA (reference sequence). This CDR3 is built from 11 residues. Trimming removed 7 bases from V and 5 bases from J, with 9 bases in between. The CDR3 DNA follows: TGCAGTGGTCGACAGAACAATGAGCAGTTCTTC. Translating it yields CSGRQNNEQFF.

This chain links TRBV12-3 or TRBV12-4 with TRBJ1-1; D ambiguous. Trimming took 5 bases from V and 11 from J, leaving 15 bases between them. There are 12 residues in the CDR3. The CDR3 coding sequence is TGTGCCAGCAGTCCCTACATGACGTCTGCTTTCTTT. This gives the protein CASSPYMTSAFF.

The gene calls are TRBV7-9 and TRBJ2-7; unclear D gene. Looked up from germline, CDR1 is SEHNR and CDR2 is FQNEAQ (reference sequence). CDR3 length: 14 amino acids. Trimming stripped 11 bases from V and 0 bases from J, with 17 bases between. Here the CDR3 reads CAGTQDGPSYEQYF. DNA for the CDR3: TGTGCCGGAACGCAGGACGGCCCCTCCTACGAGCAGTACTTC. Looking up the rest from reference TRBV7-9 and TRBJ2-7 gives the full variable domain: DTGVSQNPRHKITKRGQNVTFRCDPISEHNRLYWYRQTLGQGPEFLTYFQNEAQLEKSRLLSDRFSAERPKGSFSTLEIQRTEQGDSAMYLCAGTQDGPSYEQYFGPGTRLTVT.

The chain has TRBV15 and TRBJ1-4; TRBD1 is a possible D gene (6 bases). Trimming took off 1 base at V and 8 bases at J, with 14 bases between the two ends. CDR3 length equals 15 residues. The germline CDR1 and CDR2 sequences are LNHNV and YYDKDF (reference sequence). The CDR3 here is CATSRGGGLREKLFF. The CDR3 DNA sequence: TGTGCCACCAGCAGAGGGGGGGGGCTGCGGGAAAAACTGTTTTTT. Complete variable domain (other parts from reference TRBV15 and TRBJ1-4): DAMVIQNPRYQVTQFGKPVTLSCSQTLNHNVMYWYQQKSSQAPKLLFHYYDKDFNNEADTPDNFQSRRPNTSFCFLDIRSPGLGDTAMYLCATSRGGGLREKLFFGSGTQLSVL.

The chain combines TRBV29-1 with TRBJ2-7, with 9 bases that match TRBD2. Germline CDR1 and CDR2: SQVTM and ANQGSEA. With 2 bases clipped from V and 4 bases from J, the junction kept 6 bases outside the gene matches. The CDR3 has 14 amino acids. The CDR3 here is CSVETLAGPYEQYF. The CDR3 bases are TGCAGCGTTGAAACTCTAGCGGGGCCGTACGAGCAGTACTTC.